The next 31 T cell receptor beta chains were all read from a single sample in a study of T cell responses to AZD1222 COVID-19 vaccine. The repertoire was sequenced with immunoSEQ multiplex PCR; TCRdb's copy has only in-frame clones and lacks some. The sample has 120,000 or so clones; about 90% are singletons. The material was peripheral blood, obtained on day 0 of AZD1222 vaccination. The receptors stem from an adult in good health.

This sequence joins TRBV6-5 and TRBJ1-1; 7 bases fit TRBD1. The length of the CDR3 is 13 residues. V shed 5 bases, J shed 7 bases, and the junction held 7 bases outside the gene matches. The germline V gene encodes CDR1 MNHEY and CDR2 SVGAGI. The CDR3: CASSPPTGREAFF. In DNA, the CDR3 is TGTGCCAGCAGTCCTCCGACAGGGCGTGAAGCTTTCTTT.

The chain carries TRBV27 and TRBJ2-1, with D perhaps TRBD2 (6 bases). V was clipped by 0 bases and J by 4 bases, with 10 bases between them. This CDR3 comprises 15 residues. CDR1 is MNHEY and CDR2 is SMNVEV in the germline V gene (reference sequence). CDR3: CASSLSGTSYNEQFF. The CDR3 DNA reads as TGTGCCAGCAGTTTATCCGGGACTTCTTACAATGAGCAGTTCTTC.

This clone was recorded once. J is TRBJ2-1 and V is TRBV5-1; D remains unclear. V gave up 4 bases and J gave up 3 bases, with 5 bases separating them. Germline loops: CDR1 SGHRS, CDR2 YFSETQ. CDR3 length equals 12 residues. CDR3 region: CASSADYNEQFF. As DNA, the CDR3 is TGCGCCAGCAGCGCTGACTACAATGAGCAGTTCTTC.

The chain couples TRBV5-1 to TRBJ1-2, with D hard to call. Per the germline V gene, CDR1 is SGHRS and CDR2 is YFSETQ. Trimming pared 0 bases from V and 3 bases from J, leaving 9 bases between. The CDR3 covers 14 residues. This CDR3 is CASSLDPSDYGYTF. Here the CDR3 DNA reads TGCGCCAGCAGCTTGGATCCCTCAGACTATGGCTACACCTTC.

The V and J genes are TRBV30 and TRBJ1-5, with 7 bases identical to TRBD1. Germline V gives CDR1 GTSNPN, CDR2 SVGIG (reference sequence). The CDR3 contains 14 residues. V shed 1 base and J 4 bases; nucleotides not matched to a gene: 4. In DNA, the CDR3 is TGTGCCTGGAGTGGGGGGACAGAAAATCAGCCCCAGCATTTT. This gives the protein CAWSGGTENQPQHF.

The V gene is TRBV5-4, the J gene TRBJ1-4; D gene unclear. The V end was cut by 0 bases, the J end by 0 bases, with 6 bases between. The CDR3 has 15 amino acids. The germline V gene encodes CDR1 SGHNT and CDR2 YYREEE (reference sequence). The CDR3, as DNA: TGTGCCAGCAGCTTGGGAGGTACAACTAATGAAAAACTGTTTTTT. Amino acid sequence: CASSLGGTTNEKLFF.

This clone is a singleton in its sample. The chain recombines TRBV28 with TRBJ2-5, with D uncertain. Looked up from germline, CDR1 is MDHEN and CDR2 is SYDVKM. Trimming removed 9 bases from V and 5 bases from J, with 7 bases in between. The CDR3 contains 10 residues. In DNA, the CDR3 is TGTGCCAGTTTCCGGGAGACCCAGTACTTC. Protein sequence: CASFRETQYF.

The chain has TRBV12-3 or TRBV12-4 and TRBJ2-7; D may be TRBD1 (5 bases). Trimming left V 1 base short and J 7 bases short, with 8 bases between. The CDR3 covers 12 residues. The CDR3 loop reads CASSLGQGEQYF. The CDR3 nucleotides are TGTGCCAGCAGTTTAGGCCAGGGTGAGCAGTACTTC.

This sequence joins TRBV2 and TRBJ2-5; 11 bases match TRBD2. This CDR3 contains 15 residues. The germline V gene has CDR1 SNHLY and CDR2 FYNNEI. J lost 7 bases, V lost 1 base, and 5 bases had no gene match. Here the CDR3 reads CASSEGLAGGVTQYF. The CDR3, as DNA: TGTGCCAGCAGTGAAGGGCTAGCGGGGGGCGTGACCCAGTACTTC. Full variable domain (outside the CDR3, taken from reference TRBV2 and TRBJ2-5): EPEVTQTPSHQVTQMGQEVILRCVPISNHLYFYWYRQILGQKVEFLVSFYNNEISEKSEIFDDQFSVERPDGSNFTLKIRSTKLEDSAMYFCASSEGLAGGVTQYFGPGTRLLVL.

The genes are TRBV2 and TRBJ2-7; D perhaps matches TRBD2 (5 bases). V lost 6 bases and J lost 4, with 13 bases in between. The length of the CDR3 is 13 residues. Germline CDR1 and CDR2: SNHLY and FYNNEI. The CDR3 loop is CASRSGIFYEQYF. Here the CDR3 DNA reads TGTGCCAGCAGGTCCGGGATATTTTACGAGCAGTACTTC.

The rearrangement uses TRBV12-3 or TRBV12-4 and TRBJ1-2; 11 bases match TRBD1. V trimming: 5 bases; J trimming: 5 bases; junction bases outside the gene matches: 1. The CDR3 is 13 amino acids. The CDR3 DNA is TGTGCCAGCAGTGGGACAGGGGGATATGGCTACACCTTC. As protein: CASSGTGGYGYTF.

The chain links TRBV7-9 to TRBJ2-1; no clear D. In germline, CDR1 is SEHNR, CDR2 FQNEAQ (reference sequence). Trimming took 3 bases from V and 0 from J, leaving 6 bases between them. CDR3 size: 14 residues. The CDR3 spells CASSFQSSYNEQFF. CDR3 in DNA: TGTGCCAGCAGCTTCCAAAGCTCCTACAATGAGCAGTTCTTC.

The rearrangement joins TRBV15 to TRBJ1-3, with TRBD1 matching over 10 bases. Unmatched junction bases numbered 6, after V lost 4 bases and J lost 3 bases. The CDR3 has 16 residues. Looked up from germline, CDR1 is LNHNV and CDR2 is YYDKDF (reference sequence). This chain's CDR3 is CATSTRQGAYGNTIYF. Written as DNA, the CDR3 is TGTGCCACCAGCACCCGACAGGGGGCCTATGGAAACACCATATATTTT.

V and J are TRBV19 and TRBJ1-4, with 8 bases that match TRBD1. This CDR3 is 14 amino acids long. J was trimmed by 8 bases and V by 6 bases; bases with no gene match: 8. Germline loops: CDR1 LNHDA, CDR2 SQIVND (reference sequence). CDR3 coding DNA: TGTGCCAGTAGGCTCACGGGACAGGTCGAAAAACTGTTTTTT. It encodes CASRLTGQVEKLFF.

The gene calls are TRBV30 and TRBJ2-1; D remains ambiguous. Trimming stripped 0 bases from V and 9 bases from J, with 12 bases between. Looked up from germline, CDR1 is GTSNPN and CDR2 is SVGIG (reference sequence). The CDR3 extends over 13 amino acids. DNA for the CDR3: TGTGCCTGGAGTGTAAATCAGTTGGGTGAGCAGTTCTTC. Amino acid sequence: CAWSVNQLGEQFF. Based on the CDR3 plus reference TRBV30 and TRBJ2-1, the full variable domain is SQTIHQWPATLVQPVGSPLSLECTVEGTSNPNLYWYRQAAGRGLQLLFYSVGIGQISSEVPQNLSASRPQDRQFILSSKKLLLSDSGFYLCAWSVNQLGEQFFGPGTRLTVL.

V usage is TRBV9 and J usage is TRBJ1-2; 7 bases map to TRBD1. Germline CDR1 reads SGDLS; CDR2 reads YYNGEE. V lost 3 bases, J lost 5 bases, and 7 bases stayed unmatched. This CDR3 has 14 residues. In DNA form, the CDR3 reads TGTGCCAGCAGCGACCGGGACAGCGAATATGGCTACACCTTC. It specifies CASSDRDSEYGYTF.

J is TRBJ1-2 and V is TRBV6-4, with a weak D call TRBD1 (6 bases). Germline V gene sequence: CDR1 MRHNA, CDR2 SNTAGT. The V gene lost 4 bases and the J gene lost 4 bases, with 16 bases spanning the gap. This CDR3 is built from 15 residues. The CDR3 spells CASSAFFRGPYGYTF. CDR3 DNA: TGTGCCAGCAGTGCCTTCTTCAGGGGTCCCTATGGCTACACCTTC.

The genes are TRBV5-6 and TRBJ2-7; weak D call: TRBD1 (6 bases). Trimming took 3 bases from V and 0 from J, leaving 16 bases between them. Germline V gives CDR1 SGHDT, CDR2 YYEEEE. This CDR3 spans 16 amino acids. CDR3 coding DNA: TGTGCCAGCAGCTATACACCGGGACACATCTCCTACGAGCAGTACTTC. Translation gives CASSYTPGHISYEQYF.

The chain carries TRBV10-3 and TRBJ1-1; the D gene is possibly TRBD1 (5 bases). V dropped 0 bases and J dropped 5 bases, with 10 bases sitting between them. Germline CDR1 is ENHRY and CDR2 is SYGVKD. The CDR3 loop spans 14 amino acids. CDR3 residues: CAISESGAGTEAFF. The CDR3 DNA sequence: TGTGCCATCAGTGAGTCTGGGGCGGGAACTGAAGCTTTCTTT.

The rearrangement links TRBV24-1 to TRBJ2-3, with D perhaps TRBD1 (6 bases). Per the germline V gene, CDR1 is KGHDR and CDR2 is SFDVKD. The CDR3 has 14 amino acids. V was pared by 4 bases and J by 3 bases, with 10 bases between. The CDR3 loop is CATSDFRGTDTQYF. CDR3 DNA sequence: TGTGCCACCAGTGACTTTAGGGGGACAGATACGCAGTATTTT.

The chain joins TRBV2 to TRBJ1-2; no reliable D call. Trimming took 2 bases from V and 6 from J, leaving 7 bases between them. The germline V gene encodes CDR1 SNHLY and CDR2 FYNNEI. This CDR3 comprises 12 residues. The CDR3 protein is CASSESTNGYTF. The CDR3 DNA reads TGTGCCAGCAGTGAATCGACGAATGGCTACACCTTC.

The J gene is TRBJ1-5, the V gene TRBV3-1 (or the pseudogene TRBV3-2), with unresolved D. This CDR3 comprises 14 residues. CDR1 is LGHDT and CDR2 is YNNKEL in the germline V gene (reference sequence). V was pared by 3 bases and J by 3 bases, with 9 bases between. The CDR3 sequence is CASSHGGTNQPQHF. As DNA, the CDR3 is TGTGCCAGCAGCCACGGAGGTACCAATCAGCCCCAGCATTTT.

The rearrangement uses TRBV28 and TRBJ2-7; TRBD2 agrees at 7 bases. The germline CDR1 and CDR2 sequences are MDHEN and SYDVKM. This CDR3 comprises 15 residues. Losses at the gene ends were 7 bases for V and 1 base for J; bases not matched to a gene: 10. The chain's CDR3 is CASIYDLRGSYEQYF. The CDR3 DNA sequence: TGTGCCAGCATATACGACCTGCGGGGGTCCTACGAGCAGTACTTC.

This chain links TRBV29-1 with TRBJ2-7, with D uncertain. CDR3 length equals 13 residues. Trimming pared 3 bases from V and 2 bases from J, leaving 11 bases between. Per the germline V gene, CDR1 is SQVTM and CDR2 is ANQGSEA. CDR3 sequence: CSVETGPPYEQYF. The CDR3 DNA reads TGCAGCGTTGAGACCGGACCCCCCTACGAGCAGTACTTC.

The CDR3 spells CASSLAPDAPTDTQYF. The CDR3 DNA sequence: TGCGCCAGCAGCTTGGCCCCTGACGCGCCCACAGATACGCAGTATTTT. This chain links TRBV5-1 with TRBJ2-3, with D unresolved. V lost 0 bases to trimming and J lost 2 bases, with 13 bases between them. Germline loops: CDR1 SGHRS, CDR2 YFSETQ. This CDR3 has 16 residues.

The CDR3 DNA is TGTGCCAGCATGGGCAGGGTCTGGGGCGACGAGCAGTACTTC. Translation: CASMGRVWGDEQYF. The V call is TRBV7-9, the J call TRBJ2-7; D is possibly TRBD1 (5 bases). Trimming removed 7 bases at V and 5 bases at J, with 18 bases between. This CDR3 contains 14 residues. Germline V lookup: CDR1 SEHNR, CDR2 FQNEAQ (reference sequence).

V gene TRBV2 combines with J gene TRBJ2-5; a possible D gene is TRBD2 (5 bases). Trimming stripped 2 bases from V and 5 bases from J, with 12 bases between. CDR1 SNHLY and CDR2 FYNNEI come from the germline V gene. The CDR3 spans 14 residues. For the CDR3, the DNA is TGTGCCAGCAGTGAACTCGGAGGCCGGGAGACCCAGTACTTC. Amino acid sequence: CASSELGGRETQYF.

The rearrangement uses TRBV6-2 or TRBV6-3 and TRBJ2-1, with 10 bases aligning to TRBD2. The germline V gene has CDR1 MNHEY and CDR2 SVGEGT. The CDR3 loop spans 14 amino acids. The V gene end was trimmed by 5 bases and the J gene end by 2 bases; junction bases not matched to a gene: 0. CDR3 coding DNA: TGTGCCAGCAGTAGCGGGAGGGCCTACAATGAGCAGTTCTTC. It translates to CASSSGRAYNEQFF.

The CDR3 spells CASSRLSGFNEQFF. CDR3 in DNA: TGTGCCAGCAGCCGCCTTAGTGGGTTCAATGAGCAGTTCTTC. V is TRBV7-9 and J is TRBJ2-1, with D uncertain. V lost 5 bases, J lost 6 bases, and 14 bases lay in between. From germline, CDR1 is SEHNR and CDR2 FQNEAQ (reference sequence). The CDR3 loop spans 14 amino acids.

This chain connects TRBV27 to TRBJ2-5; the D gene could be TRBD1 or TRBD2 (7 bases each). The CDR3 contains 14 residues. Per germline, CDR1 MNHEY and CDR2 SMNVEV (reference sequence). Between the trimmed V and J ends, which lost 2 bases and 5 bases, there was a span of 12 bases. The CDR3 is CASSLGTAGETQYF. CDR3 sequence (DNA): TGTGCCAGCAGTTTAGGGACAGCGGGGGAGACCCAGTACTTC.

The chain is built from TRBV3-1 (or the pseudogene TRBV3-2) and TRBJ2-1; TRBD1 aligns across 7 bases. The CDR3 consists of 14 residues. Germline V gene lookup returns CDR1 LGHDT and CDR2 YNNKEL (reference sequence). The trim removed 4 bases at V and 6 bases at J, leaving 6 bases unmatched. The CDR3 coding sequence is TGTGCCAGCAGCCCCCTCCGGACAGGCAATGAGCAGTTCTTC. It yields the protein CASSPLRTGNEQFF.